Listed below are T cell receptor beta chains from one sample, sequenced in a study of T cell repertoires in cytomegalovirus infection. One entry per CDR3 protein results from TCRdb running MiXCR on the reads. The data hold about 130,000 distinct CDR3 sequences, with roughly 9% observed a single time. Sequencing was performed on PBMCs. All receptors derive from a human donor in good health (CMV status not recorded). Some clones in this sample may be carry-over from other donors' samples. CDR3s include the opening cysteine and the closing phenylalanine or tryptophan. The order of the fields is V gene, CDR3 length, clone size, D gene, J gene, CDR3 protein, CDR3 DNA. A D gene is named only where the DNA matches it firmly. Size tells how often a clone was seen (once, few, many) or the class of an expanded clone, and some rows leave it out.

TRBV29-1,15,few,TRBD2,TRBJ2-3,CSVRGLAGGYATQYF,TGCAGCGTCCGGGGACTAGCGGGGGGGTATGCTACGCAGTATTTT
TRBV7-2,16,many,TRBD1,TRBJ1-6,CASSPGGTAYNSPLHF,TGTGCCAGCAGCCCAGGGGGTACGGCCTATAATTCACCCCTCCACTTT
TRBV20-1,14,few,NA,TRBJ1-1,CSASSDSLNTEAFF,TGCAGTGCTAGCTCCGACAGCCTGAACACTGAAGCTTTCTTT
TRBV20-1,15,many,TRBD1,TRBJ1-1,CSASPQGGPDTEAFF,TGCAGTGCTAGTCCCCAGGGGGGGCCGGACACTGAAGCTTTCTTT
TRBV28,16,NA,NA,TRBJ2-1,CASTRGQGVSYNEQFF,TGTGCCAGCACCCGGGGGCAGGGGGTGTCCTACAATGAGCAGTTCTTC
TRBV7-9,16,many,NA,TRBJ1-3,CASSLIWDTRGNTIYF,TGTGCCAGCAGCTTAATTTGGGACACGCGGGGAAACACCATATATTTT
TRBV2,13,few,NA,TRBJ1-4,CASLMGRVEKLFF,TGTGCCAGCCTGATGGGACGGGTTGAAAAACTGTTTTTT
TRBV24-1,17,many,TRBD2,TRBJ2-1,CATSDSEAASGRVEQFF,TGTGCCACCAGTGATTCGGAAGCGGCTAGCGGGAGGGTTGAGCAGTTCTTC
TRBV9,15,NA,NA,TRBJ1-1,CASSVGTVSNTEAFF,TGTGCCAGCAGCGTAGGGACAGTCTCGAACACTGAAGCTTTCTTT
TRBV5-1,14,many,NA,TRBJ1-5,CASSLGPINQPQHF,TGCGCCAGCAGCTTGGGACCGATCAATCAGCCCCAGCATTTT
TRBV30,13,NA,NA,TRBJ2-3,CAWSVESGDTQYF,TGTGCCTGGAGTGTAGAGTCAGGAGATACGCAGTATTTT
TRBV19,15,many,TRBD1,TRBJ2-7,CASSPWDSSSYEQYF,TGTGCCAGTAGTCCCTGGGACAGCAGCTCCTACGAGCAGTACTTC
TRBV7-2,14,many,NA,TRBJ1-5,CASSYLTEGQPQHF,TGTGCCAGCAGCTATTTGACCGAAGGGCAGCCCCAGCATTTT
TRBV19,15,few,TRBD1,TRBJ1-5,CASSIHGQVRQPQHF,TGTGCCAGTAGCATTCATGGACAGGTTCGTCAGCCCCAGCATTTT
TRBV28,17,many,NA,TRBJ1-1,CASSSFSEGPVNTEAFF,TGTGCCAGCAGTTCCTTTTCAGAGGGGCCAGTGAACACTGAAGCTTTCTTT